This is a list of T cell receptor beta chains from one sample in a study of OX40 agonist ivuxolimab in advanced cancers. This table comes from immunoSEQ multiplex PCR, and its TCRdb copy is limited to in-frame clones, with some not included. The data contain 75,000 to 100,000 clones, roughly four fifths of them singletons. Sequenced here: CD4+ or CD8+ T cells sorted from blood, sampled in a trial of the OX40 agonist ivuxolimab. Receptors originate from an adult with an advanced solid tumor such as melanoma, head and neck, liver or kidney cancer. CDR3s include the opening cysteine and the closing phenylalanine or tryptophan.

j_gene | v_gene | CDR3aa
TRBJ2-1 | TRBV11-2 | CASSLWGGSYNEQFF
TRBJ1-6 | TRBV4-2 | CASSQLQGNSPLHF
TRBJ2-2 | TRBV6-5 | CASSYSREKDGELFF
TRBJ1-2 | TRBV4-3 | CASSQDKTGIYGYTF
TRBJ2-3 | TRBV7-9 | CATRTSGRTDTQYF
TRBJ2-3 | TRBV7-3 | CASSLMSLVGTDTQYF
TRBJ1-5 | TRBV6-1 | CASSATGTGRRSSNQPQHF
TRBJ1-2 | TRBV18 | CASSPGTLQETF
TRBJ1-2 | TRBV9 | CASSPQGDPDYGYTF
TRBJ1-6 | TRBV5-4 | CASSTDRGYSPLHF
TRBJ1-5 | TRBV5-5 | CASSPTGNNQPQHF
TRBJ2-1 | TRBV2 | CASSGLIGTSAFNEQFF
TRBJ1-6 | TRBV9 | CASSVAGESPLHF
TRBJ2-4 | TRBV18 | CASSHTGGGENIQYF
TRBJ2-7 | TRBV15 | CATSREGAEAYEQYF
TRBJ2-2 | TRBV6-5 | CASRPNTGELFF
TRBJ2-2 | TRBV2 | CASSGQGVTGELFF
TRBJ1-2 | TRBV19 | CASSITALIYGYTF
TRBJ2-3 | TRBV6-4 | CASASSGSSADTQYF
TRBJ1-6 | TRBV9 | CASSVEAGGGSPLHF
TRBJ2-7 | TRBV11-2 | CATALGQGRQYF
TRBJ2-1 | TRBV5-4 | CASSLGGGPHNEQFF
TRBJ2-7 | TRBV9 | CASSVLTRPYEQYF
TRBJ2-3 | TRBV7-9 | CATAGVTDTQYF
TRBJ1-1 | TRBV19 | CASSIDAHKAFF
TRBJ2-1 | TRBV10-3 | CAISPLTSHEQFF
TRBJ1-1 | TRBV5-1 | CASSFGTPRGEAFF
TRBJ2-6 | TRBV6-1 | CASSEKKMGQFDSGANVLTF
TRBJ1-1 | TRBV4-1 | CASSLGRSGTEAFF
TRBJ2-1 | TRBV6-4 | CATQTSGRPYNEQFF
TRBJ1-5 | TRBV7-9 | CASSLGIQPQHF
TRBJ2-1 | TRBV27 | CASSLGGYEQFF
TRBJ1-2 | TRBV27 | CASSLRGVGQAIYGYTF
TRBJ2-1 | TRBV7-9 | CASSASGLRSYNEQFF
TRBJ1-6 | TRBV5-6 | CASSLAVGVRSSPLHF
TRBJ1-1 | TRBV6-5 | CASSTRMNTEAFF
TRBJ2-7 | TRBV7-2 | CASSPRGASRDEQYF
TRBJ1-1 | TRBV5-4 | CASSVTGGTEAFF
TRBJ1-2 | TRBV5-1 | CASSLGDSVYGYTF
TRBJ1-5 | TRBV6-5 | CASSYSSNSNQPQHF
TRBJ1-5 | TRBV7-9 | CASSLGQGNQPQHF
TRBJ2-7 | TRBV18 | CASSPPDRGGPYEQYF
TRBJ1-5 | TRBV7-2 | CASSLERYSNQPQHF
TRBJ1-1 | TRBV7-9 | CASSPYRGGNTEAFF
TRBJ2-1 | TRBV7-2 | CASSLSGQGVAPYNEQFF
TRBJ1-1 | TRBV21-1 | CASSQYAATYTEAFF
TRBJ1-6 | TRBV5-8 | CASSFRTGPTSNSPLHF
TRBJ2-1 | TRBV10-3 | CAISEVLAGGNEQFF
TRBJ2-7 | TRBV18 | CASSPKTYEQYF
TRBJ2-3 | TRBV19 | CASSMPGRGPDTQYF
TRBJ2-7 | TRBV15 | CATSREWVGSYEQYF
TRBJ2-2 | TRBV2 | CASSERRSVVGELFF